The 9 T cell receptor beta chains in this list originate from one sample, sequenced in a study of blood T cell repertoires in COVID-19. Sequencing was performed with immunoSEQ multiplex PCR; in TCRdb, only in-frame clones are kept and a portion is missing. The table shows a few hundred thousand clones, with roughly 88% occurring only once. Sequenced input: peripheral blood. The receptors originated from a human donor in a cohort sampled during active COVID-19.

This clone is deemed medium-sized (0.01 to 0.1%). This chain links TRBV27 with TRBJ2-7; D is undetermined. The CDR3 runs to 14 residues. Trimming removed 5 bases at V and 0 bases at J, with 11 bases between. Germline lookup yields CDR1 MNHEY and CDR2 SMNVEV (reference sequence). The CDR3 nucleotides read TGTGCCAGCAGTCCCGAACTGAACTCCTACGAGCAGTACTTC. It translates to CASSPELNSYEQYF.

A single count supports this clone. This chain joins TRBV2 and TRBJ2-7, with 11 bases matching TRBD2. Trimming cost V 6 bases and J 7 bases; bases outside gene matches: 11. Germline V lookup: CDR1 SNHLY, CDR2 FYNNEI. The CDR3 totals 15 residues. The CDR3 protein is CASRTGLAGGGEQYF. The DNA for the CDR3 is TGTGCCAGCAGGACTGGGCTAGCGGGAGGTGGAGAGCAGTACTTC.

The J gene is TRBJ2-3, the V gene TRBV28; TRBD2 is a possible D gene (7 bases). From germline, CDR1 is MDHEN and CDR2 SYDVKM. The CDR3 covers 17 residues. Trimming took off 5 bases at V and 0 bases at J, with 18 bases between the two ends. The CDR3 coding sequence is TGTGCCAGCAGTCTCATTGGGGGGGCCCCTAGCACAGATACGCAGTATTTT. Amino acids: CASSLIGGAPSTDTQYF.

This clone is a singleton in its sample. V gene TRBV28 combines with J gene TRBJ1-1; a possible D gene is TRBD1 (6 bases). Germline CDR1 reads MDHEN; CDR2 reads SYDVKM. This CDR3 spans 14 amino acids. Trimming took 5 bases from V and 4 from J, leaving 14 bases between them. The CDR3: CASSKGGVATEAFF. The CDR3, as DNA: TGTGCCAGCAGTAAGGGGGGGGTGGCCACTGAAGCTTTCTTT.

This clone was seen just once. The chain employs TRBV28 and TRBJ2-7; possible D gene TRBD2, 7 bases. The CDR3 extends over 15 amino acids. From germline, CDR1 is MDHEN and CDR2 SYDVKM. Trimming shortened V by 5 bases and J by 6 bases, and 20 bases separated the two germline ends. The CDR3: CASSPGTTPRGEQYF. The CDR3 nucleotides are TGTGCCAGCAGTCCCGGGACTACCCCCAGGGGCGAGCAGTACTTC.

The chain couples TRBV4-1 to TRBJ2-2, with 8 bases lining up with TRBD2. CDR1 MGHRA and CDR2 YSYEKL come from the germline V gene. The CDR3 covers 17 residues. Losses at the gene ends were 0 bases for V and 1 base for J; bases not matched to a gene: 4. The CDR3 protein is CASSQEWLAGNTGELFF. CDR3 DNA sequence: TGCGCCAGCAGCCAAGAATGGCTAGCGGGGAACACCGGGGAGCTGTTTTTT.

As DNA, the CDR3 is TGTGCCAGCAGCTTGGCCGGTTGGGCGGGAGAGGATGGCGATGAGCAGTTCTTC. This codes for CASSLAGWAGEDGDEQFF. This rearrangement joins TRBV5-4 to TRBJ2-1, with 7 bases that match TRBD2. The germline V gene has CDR1 SGHNT and CDR2 YYREEE (reference sequence). V was pared by 0 bases and J by 8 bases, with 17 bases of the junction left unmatched. This CDR3 has 18 amino acids. The full variable domain, rest sourced from reference TRBV5-4 and TRBJ2-1, is ETGVTQSPTHLIKTRGQQVTLRCSSQSGHNTVSWYQQALGQGPQFIFQYYREEENGRGNFPPRFSGLQFPNYSSELNVNALELDDSALYLCASSLAGWAGEDGDEQFFGPGTRLTVL.

The chain joins TRBV20-1 to TRBJ2-7; D is unresolved. Germline CDR1 reads DFQATT; CDR2 reads SNEGSKA (reference sequence). This CDR3 has 11 residues. Trimming pared 3 bases from V and 4 bases from J, leaving 7 bases between. The chain's CDR3 is CSASREYEQYF. Here the CDR3 DNA reads TGCAGTGCTAGTCGAGAATACGAGCAGTACTTC.

V gene TRBV2 combines with J gene TRBJ2-3; 12 bases are a match to TRBD2. V was clipped by 5 bases and J by 4 bases; unmatched bases: 7. The CDR3 contains 16 residues. Looked up from germline, CDR1 is SNHLY and CDR2 is FYNNEI. DNA for the CDR3: TGTGCCAGCAGTCTGAGTCTAGCGGGAGGGCCAGATACGCAGTATTTT. It codes for CASSLSLAGGPDTQYF. The variable domain in full, with the rest retrieved from reference TRBV2 and TRBJ2-3, is EPEVTQTPSHQVTQMGQEVILRCVPISNHLYFYWYRQILGQKVEFLVSFYNNEISEKSEIFDDQFSVERPDGSNFTLKIRSTKLEDSAMYFCASSLSLAGGPDTQYFGPGTRLTVL.